The sequence of this T cell receptor beta chain was determined in a study of T cell repertoires in cytomegalovirus infection. One entry per CDR3 protein results from TCRdb running MiXCR on the reads. The table has some 800,000 distinct CDR3 sequences, around 29% seen once. Germline-derived CDR1 and CDR2 are LNHNV and YYDKDF (reference sequence). The CDR3 runs 15 residues. V lost 3 bases and J lost 3, with 14 bases in between. Details on this clonotype: The antigen remains unidentified.

Overall study findings and caveats: Identification of carriers of CMV plus the relevant HLA was performed using cumulative public TCR beta family frequency. The response measured ex vivo was dominated by TCR beta clonotypes (HLA-C-restricted and CMV-specific).

The sequences come from cultured CD8+ T cells from PBMCs, collected from culture after CMV antigen stimulation. This chain uses TRBV15 with TRBJ2-5, with D possibly matching TRBD2 (6 bases). The receptor was isolated from a human donor in good health (CMV status not recorded). Some clones in this sample may be carry-over from other donors' samples. The CDR3 sequence is CATSSKAGPEETQYF. The CDR3 region has the DNA TGTGCCACCAGCAGCAAGGCGGGGCCCGAAGAGACCCAGTACTTC. The complete variable domain, with remaining parts taken from reference TRBV15 and TRBJ2-5, reads DAMVIQNPRYQVTQFGKPVTLSCSQTLNHNVMYWYQQKSSQAPKLLFHYYDKDFNNEADTPDNFQSRRPNTSFCFLDIRSPGLGDTAMYLCATSSKAGPEETQYFGPGTRLLVL.